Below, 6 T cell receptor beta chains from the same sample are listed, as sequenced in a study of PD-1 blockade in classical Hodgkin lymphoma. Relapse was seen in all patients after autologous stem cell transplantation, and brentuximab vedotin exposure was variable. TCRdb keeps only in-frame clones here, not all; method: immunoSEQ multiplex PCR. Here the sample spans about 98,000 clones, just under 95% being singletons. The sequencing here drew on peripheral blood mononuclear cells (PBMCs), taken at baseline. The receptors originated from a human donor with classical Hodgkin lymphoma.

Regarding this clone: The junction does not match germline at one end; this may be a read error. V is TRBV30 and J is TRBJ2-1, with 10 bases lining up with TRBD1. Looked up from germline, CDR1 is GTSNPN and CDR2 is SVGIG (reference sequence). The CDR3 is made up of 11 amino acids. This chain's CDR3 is CAWSVAGQGIF. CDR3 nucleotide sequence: TGTGCCTGGAGTGTAGCGGGACAGGGGATCTTC.

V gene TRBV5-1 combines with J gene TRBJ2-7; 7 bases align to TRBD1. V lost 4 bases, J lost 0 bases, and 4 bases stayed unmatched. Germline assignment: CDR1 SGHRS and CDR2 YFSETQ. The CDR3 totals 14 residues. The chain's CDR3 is CASSPDRISYEQYF. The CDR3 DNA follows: TGCGCCAGCAGCCCGGACAGGATCTCCTACGAGCAGTACTTC.

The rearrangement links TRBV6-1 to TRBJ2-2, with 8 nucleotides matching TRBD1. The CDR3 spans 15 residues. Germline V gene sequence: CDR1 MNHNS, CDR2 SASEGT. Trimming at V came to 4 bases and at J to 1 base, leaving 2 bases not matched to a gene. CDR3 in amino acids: CASSAGQGNTGELFF. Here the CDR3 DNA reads TGTGCCAGCAGTGCAGGACAGGGGAACACCGGGGAGCTGTTTTTT.

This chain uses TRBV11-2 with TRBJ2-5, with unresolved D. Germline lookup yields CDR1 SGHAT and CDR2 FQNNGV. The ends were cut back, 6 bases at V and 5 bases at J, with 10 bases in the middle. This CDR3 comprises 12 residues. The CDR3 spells CASSKVGETQYF. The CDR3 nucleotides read TGTGCCAGCAGTAAAGTTGGGGAGACCCAGTACTTC.

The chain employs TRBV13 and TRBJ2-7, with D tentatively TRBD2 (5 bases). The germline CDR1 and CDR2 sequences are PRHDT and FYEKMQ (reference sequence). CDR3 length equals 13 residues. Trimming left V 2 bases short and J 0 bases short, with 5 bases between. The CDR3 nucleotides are TGTGCCAGCAGCTTAACTAGCTCCTACGAGCAGTACTTC. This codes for CASSLTSSYEQYF.

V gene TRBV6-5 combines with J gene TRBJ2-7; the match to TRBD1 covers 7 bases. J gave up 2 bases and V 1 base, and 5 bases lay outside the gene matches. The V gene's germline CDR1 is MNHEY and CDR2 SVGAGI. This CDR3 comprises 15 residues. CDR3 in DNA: TGTGCCAGCAGTTACTACCACAGGGGAGCCTACGAGCAGTACTTC. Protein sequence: CASSYYHRGAYEQYF.